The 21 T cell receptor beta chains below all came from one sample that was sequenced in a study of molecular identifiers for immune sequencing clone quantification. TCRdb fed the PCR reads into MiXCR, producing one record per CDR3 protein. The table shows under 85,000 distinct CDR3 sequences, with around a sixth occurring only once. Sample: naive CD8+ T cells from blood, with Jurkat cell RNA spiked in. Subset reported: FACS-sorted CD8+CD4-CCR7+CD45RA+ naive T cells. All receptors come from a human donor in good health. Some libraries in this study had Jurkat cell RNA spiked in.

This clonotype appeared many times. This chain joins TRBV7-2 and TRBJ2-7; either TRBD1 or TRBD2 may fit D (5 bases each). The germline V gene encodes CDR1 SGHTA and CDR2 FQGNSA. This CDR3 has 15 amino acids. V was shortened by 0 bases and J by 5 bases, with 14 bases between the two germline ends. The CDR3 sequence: CASSLAFRGAHEQYF. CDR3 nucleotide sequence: TGTGCCAGCAGCTTAGCGTTTAGAGGGGCCCACGAGCAGTACTTC.

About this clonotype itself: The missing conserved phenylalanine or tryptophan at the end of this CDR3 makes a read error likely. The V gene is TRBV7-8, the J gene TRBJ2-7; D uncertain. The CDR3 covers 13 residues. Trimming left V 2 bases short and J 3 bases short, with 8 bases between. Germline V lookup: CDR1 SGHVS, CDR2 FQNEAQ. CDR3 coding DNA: TGTGCCAGCAGCTTATTATCAATCTACGAGCAGTACCTC. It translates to CASSLLSIYEQYL.

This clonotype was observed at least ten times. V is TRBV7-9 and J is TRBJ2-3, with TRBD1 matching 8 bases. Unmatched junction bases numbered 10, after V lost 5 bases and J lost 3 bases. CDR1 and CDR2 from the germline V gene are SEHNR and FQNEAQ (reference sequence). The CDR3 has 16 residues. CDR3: CASSRQGTLSTDTQYF. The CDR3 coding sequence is TGTGCCAGCAGCCGACAGGGGACACTGTCAACAGATACGCAGTATTTT. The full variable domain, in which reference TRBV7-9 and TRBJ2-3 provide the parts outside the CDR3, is DTGVSQNPRHKITKRGQNVTFRCDPISEHNRLYWYRQTLGQGPEFLTYFQNEAQLEKSRLLSDRFSAERPKGSFSTLEIQRTEQGDSAMYLCASSRQGTLSTDTQYFGPGTRLTVL.

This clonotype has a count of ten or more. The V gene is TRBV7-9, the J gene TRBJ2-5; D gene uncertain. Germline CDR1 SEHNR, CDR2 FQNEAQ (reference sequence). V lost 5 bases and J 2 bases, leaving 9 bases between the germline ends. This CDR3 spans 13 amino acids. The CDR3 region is CASSPSGQETQYF. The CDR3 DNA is TGTGCCAGCAGCCCCTCGGGTCAAGAGACCCAGTACTTC.

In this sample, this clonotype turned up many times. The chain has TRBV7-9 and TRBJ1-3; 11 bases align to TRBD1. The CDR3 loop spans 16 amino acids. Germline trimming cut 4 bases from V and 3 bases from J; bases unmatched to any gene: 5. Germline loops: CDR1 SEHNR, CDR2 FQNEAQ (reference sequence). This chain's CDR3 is CASSSWTGGLGNTIYF. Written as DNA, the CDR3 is TGTGCCAGCAGCTCCTGGACAGGGGGCCTTGGAAACACCATATATTTT.

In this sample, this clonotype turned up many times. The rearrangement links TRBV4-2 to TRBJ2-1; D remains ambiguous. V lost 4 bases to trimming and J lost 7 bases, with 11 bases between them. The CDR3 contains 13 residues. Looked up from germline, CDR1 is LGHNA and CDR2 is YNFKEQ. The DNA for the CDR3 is TGTGCCAGCAGCCTCGCTAGGCTGAATGAGCAGTTCTTC. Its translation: CASSLARLNEQFF.

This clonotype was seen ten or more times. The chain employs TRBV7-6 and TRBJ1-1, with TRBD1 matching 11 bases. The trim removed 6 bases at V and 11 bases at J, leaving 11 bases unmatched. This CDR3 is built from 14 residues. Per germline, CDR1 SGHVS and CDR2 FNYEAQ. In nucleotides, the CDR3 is TGTGCCAGCAGGGATGGACAGGGGGCAAGTCGCGCTTTCTTT. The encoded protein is CASRDGQGASRAFF. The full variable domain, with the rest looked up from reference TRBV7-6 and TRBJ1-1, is GAGVSQSPRYKVTKRGQDVALRCDPISGHVSLYWYRQALGQGPEFLTYFNYEAQQDKSGLPNDRFSAERPEGSISTLTIQRTEQRDSAMYRCASRDGQGASRAFFGQGTRLTVV.

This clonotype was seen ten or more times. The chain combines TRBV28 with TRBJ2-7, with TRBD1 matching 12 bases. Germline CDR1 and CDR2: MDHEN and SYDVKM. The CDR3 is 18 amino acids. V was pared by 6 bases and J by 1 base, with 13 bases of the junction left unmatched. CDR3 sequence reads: CASSTGTGGFVSSYEQYF. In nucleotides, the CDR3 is TGTGCCAGCAGCACCGGGACAGGGGGCTTTGTGTCGTCCTACGAGCAGTACTTC.

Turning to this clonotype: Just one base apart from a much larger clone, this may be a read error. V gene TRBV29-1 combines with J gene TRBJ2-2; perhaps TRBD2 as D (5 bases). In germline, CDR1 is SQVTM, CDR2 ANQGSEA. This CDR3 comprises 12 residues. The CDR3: CSVELAAGELVF. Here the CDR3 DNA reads TGCAGCGTTGAACTCGCTGCCGGGGAGCTGGTTTTT.

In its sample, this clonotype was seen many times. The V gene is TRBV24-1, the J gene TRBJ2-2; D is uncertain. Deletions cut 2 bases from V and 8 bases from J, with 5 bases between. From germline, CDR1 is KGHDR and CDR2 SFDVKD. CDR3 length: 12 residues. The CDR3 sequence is CATSDWAGELFF. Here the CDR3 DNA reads TGTGCCACCAGTGATTGGGCTGGGGAGCTGTTTTTT.

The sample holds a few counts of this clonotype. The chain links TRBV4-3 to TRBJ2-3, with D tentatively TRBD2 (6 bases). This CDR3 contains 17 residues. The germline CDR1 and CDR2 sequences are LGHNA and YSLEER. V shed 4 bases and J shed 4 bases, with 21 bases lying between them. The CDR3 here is CASSREALADSPDTQYF. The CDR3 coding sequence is TGCGCCAGCAGCCGAGAAGCTTTAGCGGACTCGCCAGATACGCAGTATTTT.

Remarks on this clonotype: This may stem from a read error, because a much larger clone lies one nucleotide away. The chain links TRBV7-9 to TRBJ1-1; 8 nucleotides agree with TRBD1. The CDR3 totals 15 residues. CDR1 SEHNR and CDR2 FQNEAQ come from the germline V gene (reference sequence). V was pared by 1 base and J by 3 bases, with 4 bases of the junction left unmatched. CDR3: CASSLVMGQDTEAFF. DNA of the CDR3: TGTGCCAGCAGCTTAGTAATGGGACAGGACACTGAAGCTTTCTTT.

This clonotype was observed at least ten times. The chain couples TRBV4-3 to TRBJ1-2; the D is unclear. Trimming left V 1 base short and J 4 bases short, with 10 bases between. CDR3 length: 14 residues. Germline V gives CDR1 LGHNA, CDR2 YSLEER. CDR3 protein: CASSQGTSIYGYTF. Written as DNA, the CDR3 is TGCGCCAGCAGCCAAGGAACCTCCATCTATGGCTACACCTTC.

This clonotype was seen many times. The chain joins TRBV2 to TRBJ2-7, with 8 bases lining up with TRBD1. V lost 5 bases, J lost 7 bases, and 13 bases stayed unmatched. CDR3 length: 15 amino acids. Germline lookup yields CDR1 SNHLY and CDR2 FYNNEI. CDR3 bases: TGTGCCAGCAGTTCCACAGGGGGTACCTCCGAGGAGCAGTACTTC. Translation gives CASSSTGGTSEEQYF.

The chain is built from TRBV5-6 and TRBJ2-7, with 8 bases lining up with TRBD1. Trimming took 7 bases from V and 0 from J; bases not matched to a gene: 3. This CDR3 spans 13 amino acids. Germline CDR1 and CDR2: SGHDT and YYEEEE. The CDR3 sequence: CASLGQVSYEQYF. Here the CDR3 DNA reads TGTGCCAGCCTGGGACAGGTCTCCTACGAGCAGTACTTC.

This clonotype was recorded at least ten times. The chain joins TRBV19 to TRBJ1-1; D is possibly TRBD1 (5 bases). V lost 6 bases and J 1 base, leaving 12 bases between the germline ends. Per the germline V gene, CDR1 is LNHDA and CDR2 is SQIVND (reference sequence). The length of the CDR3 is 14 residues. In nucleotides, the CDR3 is TGTGCCAGTAGCCAGACAGAAACGAACACTGAAGCTTTCTTT. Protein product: CASSQTETNTEAFF.

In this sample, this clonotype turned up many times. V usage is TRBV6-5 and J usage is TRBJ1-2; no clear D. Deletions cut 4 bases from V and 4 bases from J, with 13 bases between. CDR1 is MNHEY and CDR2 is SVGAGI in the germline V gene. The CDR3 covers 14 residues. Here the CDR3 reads CASSSAQEPYGYTF. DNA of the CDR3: TGTGCCAGCAGTTCAGCCCAGGAGCCCTATGGCTACACCTTC.

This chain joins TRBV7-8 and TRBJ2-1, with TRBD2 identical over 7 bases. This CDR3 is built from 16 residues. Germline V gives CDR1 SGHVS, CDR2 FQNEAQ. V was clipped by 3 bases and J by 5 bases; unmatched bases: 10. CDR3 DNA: TGTGCCAGCAGCTTGGATCTTAAAGCGGGGCACAATGAGCAGTTCTTC. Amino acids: CASSLDLKAGHNEQFF.

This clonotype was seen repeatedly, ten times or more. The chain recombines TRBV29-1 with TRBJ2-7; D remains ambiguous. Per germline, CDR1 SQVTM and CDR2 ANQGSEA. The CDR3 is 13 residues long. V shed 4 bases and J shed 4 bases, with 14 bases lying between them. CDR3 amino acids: CSVVGQETYEQYF. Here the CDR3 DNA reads TGCAGCGTTGTAGGGCAGGAAACTTACGAGCAGTACTTC.

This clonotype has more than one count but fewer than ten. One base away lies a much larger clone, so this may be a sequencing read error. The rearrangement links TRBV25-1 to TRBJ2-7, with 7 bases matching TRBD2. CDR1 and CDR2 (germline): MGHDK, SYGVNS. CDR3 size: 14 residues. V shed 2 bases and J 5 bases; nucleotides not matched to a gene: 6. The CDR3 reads CASSEPGRGDEQYF. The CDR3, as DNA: TGTGCCAGCAGTGAACCGGGACGGGGGGACGAGCAGTACTTC.

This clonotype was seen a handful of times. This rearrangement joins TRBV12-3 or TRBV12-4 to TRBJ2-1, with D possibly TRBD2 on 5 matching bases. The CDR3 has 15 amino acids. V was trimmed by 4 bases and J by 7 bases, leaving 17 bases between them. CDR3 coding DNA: TGTGCCAGCAGTTGGTACGGAGGCCTAGAGAATGAGCAGTTCTTC. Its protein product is CASSWYGGLENEQFF.